The T cell receptor beta chain described here comes from a study of T cells after yellow fever vaccination. This clonotype was seen repeatedly, ten times or more. Its antigen is not known. Study-wide findings and caveats: Abundant clonotypes from the bulk population could contaminate FACS-sorted repertoires. The secondary T-cell response peaked on day 5, not day 15, but was weaker.

TCRdb independently ran MiXCR on the 5' RACE reads; one entry per CDR3 protein. The data show over 110,000 distinct CDR3 sequences, 7.7% seen once. The germline CDR1 and CDR2 sequences are WNHNN and SYGVQD (reference sequence). This CDR3 comprises 14 residues. V was pared by 3 bases and J by 0 bases, with 6 bases between. The chain is built from TRBV10-1 and TRBJ2-1, with a tentative D call TRBD2 (6 bases). This specimen consisted of CD4+ T cells sorted from PBMCs, obtained 5 days after the yellow fever booster vaccination. This TCR came from a man under 40 who received the YFV17D yellow fever vaccine. CDR3 sequence: CASSDGGSYNEQFF. For the CDR3, the DNA is TGCGCCAGCAGTGACGGGGGCTCCTACAATGAGCAGTTCTTC.